The 10 T cell receptor beta chains presented below share a single source sample, sequenced in a study of T cell repertoires in aging, cancer and after chemotherapy. TCR beta rearrangements were amplified from peripheral blood genomic DNA. Rearranged V-D-J TRB sequences were amplified with a mixed TRB-A/B primer pool. Via MiXCR, TCRdb re-called the multiplex PCR reads, giving one row per CDR3 protein. The table has about 1,700 distinct CDR3 sequences, roughly 34% seen once. The specimen was blood. These receptors were collected from a human donor with a blood cancer.

The chain joins TRBV20-1 to TRBJ2-3; possible D gene TRBD1, 6 bases. This CDR3 is 14 amino acids long. Trimming pared 0 bases from V and 1 base from J, leaving 8 bases between. CDR1 is DFQATT and CDR2 is SNEGSKA in the germline V gene (reference sequence). CDR3 amino acids: CSAREGAGTDTQYF. In DNA form, the CDR3 reads TGCAGTGCTAGAGAGGGGGCAGGCACAGATACGCAGTATTTT.

This clonotype is labeled as medium-sized. The chain uses TRBV5-4 and TRBJ2-1, with D perhaps matching TRBD1 (5 bases). V was clipped by 0 bases and J by 3 bases, with 13 bases between them. Germline-derived CDR1 and CDR2 are SGHNT and YYREEE (reference sequence). This CDR3 has 16 amino acids. The CDR3 here is CASSLESRAIYNEQFF. The CDR3 nucleotides read TGTGCCAGCAGCTTGGAAAGCAGGGCCATCTACAATGAGCAGTTCTTC.

V gene TRBV19 combines with J gene TRBJ1-1, with D unclear. The CDR3 loop spans 13 amino acids. CDR1 and CDR2 (germline): LNHDA, SQIVND (reference sequence). V lost 3 bases, J lost 4 bases, and 9 bases lay in between. The CDR3, as DNA: TGTGCCAGTAGTATGGAGGTGGGCACTGAAGCTTTCTTT. Its protein is CASSMEVGTEAFF.

The J gene is TRBJ2-1, the V gene TRBV11-1; 13 nucleotides agree with TRBD2. This CDR3 is 15 amino acids long. V dropped 1 base and J dropped 7; count of bases not matched to a gene: 1. Germline V CDR1 and CDR2: SGHAT, FQDESV (reference sequence). Here the CDR3 reads CASSLELAGGNEQFF. CDR3 bases: TGTGCCAGCAGCTTAGAACTAGCGGGGGGGAATGAGCAGTTCTTC.

This clonotype has a handful of counts. The chain links TRBV5-4 to TRBJ2-5, with unresolved D. CDR3 length: 16 amino acids. Germline V gene sequence: CDR1 SGHNT, CDR2 YYREEE (reference sequence). V gave up 6 bases and J gave up 2 bases, with 20 bases separating them. CDR3 sequence: CASTREPQRGQETQYF. DNA of the CDR3: TGTGCCAGCACCCGCGAACCGCAGAGAGGACAAGAGACCCAGTACTTC.

This chain connects TRBV4-1 to TRBJ1-2, with a tentative D call TRBD1 (5 bases). This CDR3 is built from 18 residues. Trimming pared 1 base from V and 5 bases from J, leaving 23 bases between. Germline CDR1 and CDR2: MGHRA and YSYEKL. The CDR3, as DNA: TGCGCCAGCAGCCAAGTTGGCCGGTGGCCGAAGCGGACATATGGCTACACCTTC. Residues: CASSQVGRWPKRTYGYTF.

The CDR3 region has the DNA TGTGCCAGCTCCCCGATGGGACAGCCTTGGGGGGAGCTGTTTTTT. As protein: CASSPMGQPWGELFF. The chain employs TRBV18 and TRBJ2-2; 7 bases agree with TRBD1. CDR1 is KGHSH and CDR2 is LQKENI in the germline V gene. Germline trimming cut 6 bases from V and 8 bases from J; bases unmatched to any gene: 12. The CDR3 has 15 residues.

V and J are TRBV6-5 and TRBJ2-5; 11 nucleotides align to TRBD2. Trimming removed 5 bases from V and 3 bases from J; junction bases left unmatched: 2. Germline CDR1 is MNHEY and CDR2 is SVGAGI. CDR3 length equals 14 residues. Here the CDR3 DNA reads TGTGCCAGCAGTCCGGGACTAGCGGAAGAGACCCAGTACTTC. It codes for CASSPGLAEETQYF.

This clonotype qualifies as large (0.1 to 1%). V and J are TRBV24-1 and TRBJ2-5; possibly TRBD1 or TRBD2 for D (5 bases each). The ends were cut back, 3 bases at V and 4 bases at J, with 11 bases in the middle. There are 14 residues in the CDR3. The germline gives CDR1 KGHDR, CDR2 SFDVKD. CDR3 in amino acids: CATSDPVGVETQYF. Written as DNA, the CDR3 is TGTGCCACCAGTGATCCGGTGGGGGTAGAGACCCAGTACTTC.

The rearrangement links TRBV6-5 to TRBJ1-3, with 9 bases identical to TRBD1. This CDR3 has 19 residues. Germline CDR1 MNHEY, CDR2 SVGAGI. J lost 0 bases, V lost 5 bases, and 14 bases had no gene match. CDR3 sequence: CASSQGQGLTSSSGNTIYF. Here the CDR3 DNA reads TGTGCCAGCAGTCAGGGACAGGGACTCACTAGTTCCTCTGGAAACACCATATATTTT.